The T cell receptor beta chain under discussion was sequenced for a study of graft-versus-host responses after intestinal transplantation. Study as a whole: Grafts that recipients had were multivisceral, liver-intestinal, or isolated intestinal transplants. Induction with anti-thymocyte globulin, then tacrolimus and steroids for roughly 3 years, was given to all recipients.

Graft tissue was processed to release intraepithelial and lamina propria lymphocytes. Produced via immunoSEQ multiplex PCR; TCRdb's table is partial and in-frame only. Among around 30,000 clones, about 80% were seen once, and the ten largest hold 3% to 3.5%. Germline loops: CDR1 SGHVS, CDR2 FQNEAQ. V lost 2 bases and J 3 bases, leaving 10 bases between the germline ends. The length of the CDR3 is 14 residues. This specimen was ileum tissue, taken 98 days after intestinal transplantation. V usage is TRBV7-8 and J usage is TRBJ1-1; D might be TRBD1 (5 bases). This clonotype was sampled from a human patient who received an intestinal transplant, so some T cells may come from the graft donor. CDR3 nucleotide sequence: TGTGCCAGCAGCTTATGGGGCGGCGACACTGAAGCTTTCTTT. This gives the protein CASSLWGGDTEAFF.